The sequence of this TCR beta chain was determined in a study of shared clonotypes between healthy human individuals. Findings and caveats of the study: Generation probabilities of non-shared clonotypes were lower (relative to those shared by all four donors).

Notes on this clone: Its antigen remains unknown.

Terminally differentiated effector memory CD45RA+ cells were left out of the naive CD8 fraction, which was CD45RO-negative and positively selected for CCR7. V lost 4 bases to trimming and J lost 4 bases, with 13 bases between them. The CDR3 covers 13 residues. Per germline, CDR1 SQVTM and CDR2 ANQGSEA. Source study methods: ImmunoSEQ only sent back junction sequences with no quality scores, so filtering was done differently. Only in-frame clones appear in the TCRdb table, and some are missing; sequencing was by immunoSEQ multiplex PCR. The DNA was the basis for D and trimming; V, J and clone size are from that table. The table has more than 2 million clones, 93% seen once; the top ten hold about 1.6%.

The rearrangement uses TRBV29-1 and TRBJ1-1; D might be TRBD1 (5 bases). The TCR sequence derives from a man aged 18 to 30 in good health. Some clones in this sample may be carry-over from other donors' samples. The specimen was naive CD8+ T cells from PBMCs. The CDR3 loop is CSVGGGGRTEAFF. CDR3 bases: TGCAGCGTTGGCGGGGGGGGTCGCACTGAAGCTTTCTTT.